Sequencing of this T cell receptor (beta chain) was carried out in a study of cytomegalovirus exposure and HLA in healthy donors. Whole-study results and caveats: Previous analysis showed most TCR beta V segments were productive about 87% or about 30% of the time.

PCR used 60 Vbeta primers and 13 Jbeta primers. Sequencing was performed with immunoSEQ multiplex PCR; in TCRdb, only in-frame clones are kept and a portion is missing. The sample holds about 200,000 clones, about four fifths seen once. As concerns this clone: The antigen remains undetermined.

CDR3 length: 14 residues. After removal of 0 bases from V and 4 bases from J, the junction contained 2 bases not matched to a gene. Germline V gives CDR1 SGHVS, CDR2 FQNEAQ. This chain joins TRBV7-8 and TRBJ1-1; 7 bases are a match to TRBD1. The specimen was PBMCs. The source of this sequence is a girl aged 10 to 17 in good health and CMV-seropositive. CDR3 residues: CASSLAAGGTEAFF. DNA of the CDR3: TGTGCCAGCAGCTTAGCAGCAGGGGGCACTGAAGCTTTCTTT.